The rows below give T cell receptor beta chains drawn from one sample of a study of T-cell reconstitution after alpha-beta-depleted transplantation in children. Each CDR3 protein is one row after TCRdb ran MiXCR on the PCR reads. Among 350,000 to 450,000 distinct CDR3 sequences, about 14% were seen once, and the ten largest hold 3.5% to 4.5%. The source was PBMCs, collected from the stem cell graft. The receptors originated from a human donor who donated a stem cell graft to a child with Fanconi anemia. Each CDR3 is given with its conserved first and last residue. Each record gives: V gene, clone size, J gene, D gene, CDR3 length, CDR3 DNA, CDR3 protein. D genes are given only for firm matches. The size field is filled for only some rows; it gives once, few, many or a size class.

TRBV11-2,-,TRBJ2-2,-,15,TGTGCCAGCACCTACGGGGGTCGGGAACCCGGGGAGCTGTTTTTT,CASTYGGREPGELFF
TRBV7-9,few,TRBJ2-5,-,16,TGTGCCAGCAGTCCACTCGGGAATCCCGACCAAGAGACCCAGTACTTC,CASSPLGNPDQETQYF
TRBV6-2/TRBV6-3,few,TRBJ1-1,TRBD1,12,TGTGCCAGCAGTTGGGACAGCACTGAAGCTTTCTTT,CASSWDSTEAFF
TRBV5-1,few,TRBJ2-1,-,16,TGCGCCAGCAGCTCGCACGATGGGGGATGGGACAATGAGCAGTTCTTC,CASSSHDGGWDNEQFF
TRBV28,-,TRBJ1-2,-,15,TGTGCCAGCAGTGGACGGGGAGTTCCTAACTATGGCTACACCTTC,CASSGRGVPNYGYTF
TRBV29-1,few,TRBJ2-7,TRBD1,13,TGCAGCGTGGAGGGGACAGGGGCTGACGAGCAGTACTTC,CSVEGTGADEQYF
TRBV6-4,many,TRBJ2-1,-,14,TGTGCCAGCAGCCAGGAGTGGTCCTACAATGAGCAGTTCTTC,CASSQEWSYNEQFF
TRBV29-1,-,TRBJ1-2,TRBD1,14,TGCAGCGTGTCTCCGGGACAGGGGGCGAATGGCTACACCTTC,CSVSPGQGANGYTF
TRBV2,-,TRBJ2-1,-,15,TGTGCCAGCAGTGAATTGGGCATACCTTACAATGAGCAGTTCTTC,CASSELGIPYNEQFF
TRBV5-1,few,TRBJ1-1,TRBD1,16,TGCGCCAGCAGCTTGGCGCCGACAGGGTTGAACACTGAAGCTTTCTTT,CASSLAPTGLNTEAFF
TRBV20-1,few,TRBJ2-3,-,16,TGCAGTGCCAGAGTACCTGGGGGCAGAAGCACAGATACGCAGTATTTT,CSARVPGGRSTDTQYF
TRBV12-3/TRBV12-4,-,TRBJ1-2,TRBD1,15,TGTGCCAGCAGTCTCCAAGGACAGGATCCGTATGGCTACACCTTC,CASSLQGQDPYGYTF
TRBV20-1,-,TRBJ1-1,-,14,TGCAGTGCTAGTGGCGGAGCGATGAACACTGAAGCTTTCTTT,CSASGGAMNTEAFF
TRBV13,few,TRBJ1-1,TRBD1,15,TGTGCCAGCAGCTCCCGGGACAGGGTGAAGGCTGAAGCTTTCTTT,CASSSRDRVKAEAFF
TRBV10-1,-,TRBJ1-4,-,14,TGCGCCAGCAGTGACGGGAACCCTGAGCTTGGACTGTTTTTT,CASSDGNPELGLFF
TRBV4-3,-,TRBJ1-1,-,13,TGCGCCAGCAGCCAAGAAGGGGATACTGAAGCTTTCTTT,CASSQEGDTEAFF
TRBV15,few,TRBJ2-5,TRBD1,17,TGTGCCACCAGCAGAGCGGGCCGGGACAGGTACCAAGAGACCCAGTACTTC,CATSRAGRDRYQETQYF
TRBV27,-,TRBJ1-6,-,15,TGTGCCAGCAGTTTATGGGCCAGTAGTAATTCACCCCTCCACTTT,CASSLWASSNSPLHF
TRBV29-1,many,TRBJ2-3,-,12,TGCAGCGAGATTACTGACACAGATACGCAGTATTTT,CSEITDTDTQYF
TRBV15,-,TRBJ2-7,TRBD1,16,TGTGCCACCAGCAGAGATTCTACAGGGGATCCCTACGAGCAGTACTTC,CATSRDSTGDPYEQYF
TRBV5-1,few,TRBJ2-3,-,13,TGCGCCAGCAGCTGGGATCCCACAGATACGCAGTATTTT,CASSWDPTDTQYF
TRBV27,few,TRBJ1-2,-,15,TGTGCCAGCAGCCAATCCCCGACAACCTACTATGGCTACACCTTC,CASSQSPTTYYGYTF
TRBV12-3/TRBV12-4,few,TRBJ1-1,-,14,TGTGCCAGCAGTTTTAGCGACAGGACGTTTGAAGCTTTCTTT,CASSFSDRTFEAFF
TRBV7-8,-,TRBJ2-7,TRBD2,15,TGTGCCAGCAGTCATACCGGGGGGTTCTCCTACGAGCAGTACTTC,CASSHTGGFSYEQYF
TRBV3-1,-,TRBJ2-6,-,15,TGTGCCACCTCCCAGCAGAACCCCGGGGCCAACGTCCTGACTTTC,CATSQQNPGANVLTF
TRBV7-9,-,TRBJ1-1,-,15,TGTGCCAGCAGTTTAGGGGTCCAGGGGTTCACTGAAGCTTTCTTT,CASSLGVQGFTEAFF
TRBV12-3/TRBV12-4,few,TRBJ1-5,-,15,TGTGCCAGCAGTCAGGCAGTGGGAGGGGGTCAGCCCCAGCATTTT,CASSQAVGGGQPQHF
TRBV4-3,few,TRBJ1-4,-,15,TGCGCCAGCAGCCAAGGTTGGCAGGGCAATGAAAAACTGTTTTTT,CASSQGWQGNEKLFF
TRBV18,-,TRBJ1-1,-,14,TGTGCCAGCTCATCCCGGACAGAGAACACTGAAGCTTTCTTT,CASSSRTENTEAFF
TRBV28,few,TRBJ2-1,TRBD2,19,TGTGCCAGCAGTACCCCGGGACTAGCGGGGGGGCTTACCTACAATGAGCAGTTCTTC,CASSTPGLAGGLTYNEQFF
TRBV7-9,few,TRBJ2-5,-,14,TGTGCCAGCAGCTTAGATCTGGGGTGGGAGACCCAGTACTTC,CASSLDLGWETQYF
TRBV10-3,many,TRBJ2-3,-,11,TGTGCCATCAGGCTAGCAGATACGCAGTATTTT,CAIRLADTQYF
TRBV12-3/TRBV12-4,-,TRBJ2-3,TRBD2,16,TGTGCCAGCAGCTTAGCCGGTAGCGGGGCCACAGATACGCAGTATTTT,CASSLAGSGATDTQYF
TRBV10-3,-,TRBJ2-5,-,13,TGTGCCATCAGTGGACAGGATTCAGAGACCCAGTACTTC,CAISGQDSETQYF
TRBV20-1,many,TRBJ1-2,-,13,TGCAGTGCGACGCGAGGGGCGGATAATGGCTACACCTTC,CSATRGADNGYTF
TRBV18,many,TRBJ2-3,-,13,TGTGCCAGCTCACCAAAAAGGATCGATACGCAGTATTTT,CASSPKRIDTQYF
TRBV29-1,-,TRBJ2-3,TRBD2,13,TGCAGCGTTGTACACGGGGGGGAAGATACGCAGTATTTT,CSVVHGGEDTQYF
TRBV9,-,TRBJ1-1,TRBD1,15,TGTGCCAGCAGCCCGCCGGACAGGGGAGCCACTGAAGCTTTCTTT,CASSPPDRGATEAFF
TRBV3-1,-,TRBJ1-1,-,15,TGTGCCAGCAGCCGTCGGGGGGCCTCGGGCACTGAAGCTTTCTTT,CASSRRGASGTEAFF
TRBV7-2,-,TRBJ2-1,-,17,TGTGCCAGCAGCTTTTTTATTGGGGGGAGCTCCTACAATGAGCAGTTCTTC,CASSFFIGGSSYNEQFF
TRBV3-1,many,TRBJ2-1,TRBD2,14,TGTGCCAGCAGCCAAGAAAGCGGGGCAGGGGAGCAGTTCTTC,CASSQESGAGEQFF
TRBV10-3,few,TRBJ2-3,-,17,TGTGCCATCAGTGAGTCGGCCCGGTTATCAAGCACAGATACGCAGTATTTT,CAISESARLSSTDTQYF
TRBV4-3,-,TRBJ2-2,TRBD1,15,TGCGCCAGCAGCCGGACAGGGAGGCGTCCCGGGGAGCTGTTTTTT,CASSRTGRRPGELFF
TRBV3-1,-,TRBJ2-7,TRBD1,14,TGTGCCAGCAGCCAGCAAGGGGGCAGGGACGAGCAGTACTTC,CASSQQGGRDEQYF
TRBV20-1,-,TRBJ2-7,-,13,TGCAGTGCGCCTCTAAGTGGCACCTACGAGCAGTACTTC,CSAPLSGTYEQYF
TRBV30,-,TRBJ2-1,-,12,TGTGCCTGGAGCCCACAGGGCAATGAGCAGTTCTTC,CAWSPQGNEQFF
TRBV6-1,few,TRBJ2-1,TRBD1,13,TGTGCCAGCAGTGGGGACAGGGCTAGGGAGCAGTTCTTC,CASSGDRAREQFF
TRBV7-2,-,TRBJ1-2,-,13,TGTGCCAGCAGCTCCAATCAGATCTATGGCTACACCTTC,CASSSNQIYGYTF
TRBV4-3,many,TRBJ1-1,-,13,TGCGCCAGCAGCCAAGATAGTGGCACTGAAGCTTTCTTT,CASSQDSGTEAFF
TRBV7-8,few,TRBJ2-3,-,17,TGTGCCAGCAGCTTACGGTCAGGCCCGCCTAGCACAGATACGCAGTATTTT,CASSLRSGPPSTDTQYF
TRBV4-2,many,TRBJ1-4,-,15,TGTGCCAGCAGCCAAGGCTTCCCGAGGGGGAAGAAACTGTTTTTT,CASSQGFPRGKKLFF
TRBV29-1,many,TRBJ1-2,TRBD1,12,TGCAGCGGGACAGGGACTAACTATGGCTACACCTTC,CSGTGTNYGYTF
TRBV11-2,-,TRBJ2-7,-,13,TGTGCCAGCAGTCGGGGAGGCTCCTACGAGCAGTACTTC,CASSRGGSYEQYF
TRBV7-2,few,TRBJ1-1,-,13,TGTGCCAGCAGCTTGGGGCTTCCAACTGAAGCTTTCTTT,CASSLGLPTEAFF
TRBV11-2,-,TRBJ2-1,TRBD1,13,TGTGCCAGCAGCCCGGGACAGGGAATTCCGGGGTTCTTC,CASSPGQGIPGFF
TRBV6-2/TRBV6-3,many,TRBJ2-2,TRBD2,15,TGTGCCAGCAGTCGTCTAGCGGGGGGAACCGGGGAGCTGTTTTTT,CASSRLAGGTGELFF
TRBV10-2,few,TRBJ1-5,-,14,TGCGCCAGCAGTGAGTCGGAGGTTTGGAGGCCCCAGCATTTT,CASSESEVWRPQHF
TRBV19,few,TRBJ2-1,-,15,TGTGCCAGTAGTGCCTGGACAAGACAATACAATGAGCAGTTCTTC,CASSAWTRQYNEQFF